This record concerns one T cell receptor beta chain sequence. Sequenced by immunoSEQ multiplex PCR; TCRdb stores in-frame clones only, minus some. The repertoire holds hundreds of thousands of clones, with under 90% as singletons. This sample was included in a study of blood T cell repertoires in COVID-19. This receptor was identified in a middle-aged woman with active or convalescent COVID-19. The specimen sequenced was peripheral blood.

The CDR3 nucleotides are TGTGCCACCAGTGCACCACAGGGACGGAATGAGCAGTTCTTC. It translates to CATSAPQGRNEQFF. The chain carries TRBV24-1 and TRBJ2-1; D is possibly TRBD1 (6 bases). V lost 5 bases to trimming and J lost 7 bases, with 14 bases between them. CDR1 KGHDR and CDR2 SFDVKD come from the germline V gene. CDR3 length: 14 amino acids.